This T cell receptor (beta chain) derives from a study of T cell changes during pregnancy in multiple sclerosis. TCRdb's copy holds only in-frame clones and misses some; the assay was immunoSEQ multiplex PCR. Of 40,000 to 45,000 clones listed, 75% to 95% are singletons. This clone was seen a single time. The sample here was CD4+ T cells from peripheral blood mononuclear cells, taken before pregnancy. The TCR comes from a female donor with multiple sclerosis, enrolled in a pregnancy study.

CDR3 region: CASSPNEISGTWGEQYF. The CDR3 region has the DNA TGTGCCAGCAGCCCGAATGAAATAAGCGGGACTTGGGGAGAGCAGTACTTC. The V gene is TRBV5-4, the J gene TRBJ2-7, with 7 bases identical to TRBD2. Germline V gene sequence: CDR1 SGHNT, CDR2 YYREEE (reference sequence). The CDR3 totals 17 residues. With 4 bases clipped from V and 7 bases from J, the junction kept 20 bases outside the gene matches.